Below, one T cell receptor beta chain is given with its context. Its antigen is not identified. V lost 2 bases, J lost 1 base, and 4 bases stayed unmatched. The CDR3 is made up of 16 amino acids. CDR1 SGDLS and CDR2 YYNGEE come from the germline V gene. This record belongs to a study of response to subunit inactivated influenza vaccine. The study, taken as a whole, reports: Every seasonal influenza vaccination brings in few new T cells, the authors suggested.

In TCRdb, the RT-PCR reads were re-called with MiXCR into one record per CDR3 protein. Of fewer than 350,000 distinct CDR3 sequences in the sample, 20% to 25% are singletons; the top ten hold roughly a tenth. Sample: PBMCs from blood, taken about 20 months after vaccination. This TCR came from a man aged 50-75 years who received an inactivated influenza vaccine. The chain couples TRBV9 to TRBJ2-1, with 9 positions matching TRBD2. DNA for the CDR3: TGTGCCAGCAGCGTGGGCGGGGGGGCGTCCTACAATGAGCAGTTCTTC. This sequence encodes CASSVGGGASYNEQFF.